The 20 T cell receptor beta chains below all came from one sample that was sequenced in a study of shared clonotypes between healthy human individuals (TCRdb year 2020). CD8 naive samples were CD45RO-negative cells positively selected for CCR7, giving a CD45RA+CCR7+ population that excluded TemRA cells. The library was generated by the immunoSEQ multiplex PCR assay. Sourced from immuneACCESS, this table was stored by TCRdb with only in-frame sequences that have V and J called. A share of the clones is absent; for the studies checked, an unresolved V gene accounts for under half, and the remainder has no known explanation. This sample holds hundreds of thousands of clones; more than 85% were observed only once. In total, the top ten clones hold about 25% of the sample. The sample taken for sequencing was naive CD8+ T cells sorted from blood. The sample's cell subset or site, from its label and the paper: CD45RA+CCR7+. The receptor set was obtained from a man aged 25-45 years in good health.

V gene TRBV6-6 combines with J gene TRBJ1-2; D not resolved. The CDR3 is 12 amino acids. Germline V gene lookup returns CDR1 MNHNY and CDR2 SVGAGI (reference sequence). V was shortened by 8 bases and J by 1 base, with 8 bases between the two germline ends. The CDR3 region is CASGGDNYGYTF. Here the CDR3 DNA reads TGTGCCAGCGGAGGCGATAACTATGGCTACACCTTC.

This clone has only one observation. The V call is TRBV27, the J call TRBJ2-5; TRBD2 is a possible D gene (5 bases). V lost 6 bases and J lost 4, with 15 bases in between. The CDR3 is 14 amino acids. The V gene's germline CDR1 is MNHEY and CDR2 SMNVEV (reference sequence). CDR3 sequence reads: CASRRGPGRETQYF. In nucleotides, the CDR3 is TGTGCCAGCAGGCGAGGGCCGGGTCGAGAGACCCAGTACTTC.

The chain carries TRBV7-9 and TRBJ2-7, with TRBD1 matching 8 bases. This CDR3 comprises 16 residues. Germline CDR1 is SEHNR and CDR2 is FQNEAQ (reference sequence). J gave up 2 bases and V 5 bases, and 11 bases lay outside the gene matches. CDR3 sequence (DNA): TGTGCCAGCAGCGCGAACAGGGGGTTGCGGGCCTACGAGCAGTACTTC. It encodes CASSANRGLRAYEQYF.

The chain combines TRBV27 with TRBJ2-1; TRBD2 matches 12 bases. The CDR3 loop spans 14 amino acids. Looked up from germline, CDR1 is MNHEY and CDR2 is SMNVEV (reference sequence). J gave up 5 bases and V 6 bases, and 2 bases lay outside the gene matches. CDR3: CASRTSGRHNEQFF. The CDR3 DNA reads as TGTGCCAGCAGGACTAGCGGGAGACACAATGAGCAGTTCTTC.

This chain links TRBV2 with TRBJ2-5; D unresolved. V was clipped by 6 bases and J by 1 base, with 6 bases between them. Germline V CDR1 and CDR2: SNHLY, FYNNEI. The CDR3 is 12 residues long. Here the CDR3 reads CASRPSQETQYF. In DNA, the CDR3 is TGTGCCAGCAGACCTAGCCAAGAGACCCAGTACTTC.

The chain couples TRBV7-2 to TRBJ2-1, with TRBD2 matching 12 bases. Germline-derived CDR1 and CDR2 are SGHTA and FQGNSA. CDR3 length: 16 residues. J was trimmed by 7 bases and V by 5 bases; bases with no gene match: 9. CDR3 DNA: TGTGCCAGCAGCCCGACCGGACTAGCGGGATGGAATGAGCAGTTCTTC. This sequence encodes CASSPTGLAGWNEQFF.

The chain joins TRBV5-1 to TRBJ1-2, with 7 bases lining up with TRBD1. This CDR3 has 14 residues. Germline assignment: CDR1 SGHRS and CDR2 YFSETQ. J lost 5 bases, V lost 4 bases, and 8 bases had no gene match. CDR3 sequence reads: CASSEDRMGYGYTF. CDR3 DNA: TGCGCCAGCAGCGAGGACAGGATGGGATATGGCTACACCTTC.

The gene calls are TRBV27 and TRBJ2-1; D ambiguous. Looked up from germline, CDR1 is MNHEY and CDR2 is SMNVEV (reference sequence). With 2 bases removed from V and 0 bases from J, the gap between germline ends came to 11 bases. The CDR3 is 16 residues long. The CDR3 here is CASSLAVTYSYNEQFF. In nucleotides, the CDR3 is TGTGCCAGCAGTTTAGCGGTTACTTACTCCTACAATGAGCAGTTCTTC.

For the CDR3, the DNA is TGTGCCAGCAGTGACGGTGGTCACCAAAGCAATCAGCCCCAGCATTTT. Amino acids: CASSDGGHQSNQPQHF. V usage is TRBV6-1 and J usage is TRBJ1-5; D is undetermined. The CDR3 extends over 16 amino acids. Looked up from germline, CDR1 is MNHNS and CDR2 is SASEGT. V was clipped by 3 bases and J by 1 base, with 13 bases between them.

V usage is TRBV28 and J usage is TRBJ2-6, with TRBD1 identical over 8 bases. Germline CDR1 and CDR2: MDHEN and SYDVKM. V was clipped by 1 base and J by 0 bases; unmatched bases: 5. This CDR3 comprises 18 residues. Here the CDR3 reads CASSLLPGGASGANVLTF. CDR3 coding DNA: TGTGCCAGCAGTTTATTGCCAGGGGGCGCCTCTGGGGCCAACGTCCTGACTTTC.

The J gene is TRBJ2-5, the V gene TRBV30; D uncertain. This CDR3 is 15 amino acids long. Trimming took 0 bases from V and 4 from J, leaving 15 bases between them. Germline CDR1 is GTSNPN and CDR2 is SVGIG (reference sequence). CDR3 sequence: CAWSVLGGWGETQYF. Here the CDR3 DNA reads TGTGCCTGGAGTGTACTTGGCGGATGGGGAGAGACCCAGTACTTC. The entire variable domain, with the rest obtained from reference TRBV30 and TRBJ2-5, is as follows: SQTIHQWPATLVQPVGSPLSLECTVEGTSNPNLYWYRQAAGRGLQLLFYSVGIGQISSEVPQNLSASRPQDRQFILSSKKLLLSDSGFYLCAWSVLGGWGETQYFGPGTRLLVL.

This clone occurred once. The genes are TRBV9 and TRBJ2-3; a weak D match, TRBD2 (6 bases). V was clipped by 0 bases and J by 0 bases, with 11 bases between them. The germline CDR1 and CDR2 sequences are SGDLS and YYNGEE. The CDR3 has 16 amino acids. The CDR3 DNA is TGTGCCAGCAGCGTAGGTTCTAGCGCCAGCACAGATACGCAGTATTTT. Translating gives CASSVGSSASTDTQYF.

The chain uses TRBV27 and TRBJ1-1; possible D gene TRBD1, 5 bases. The CDR3 runs 15 residues. V gave up 5 bases and J gave up 3 bases, with 16 bases separating them. Germline CDR1 is MNHEY and CDR2 is SMNVEV (reference sequence). The chain's CDR3 is CASSDGRFRDTEAFF. The DNA for the CDR3 is TGTGCCAGCAGTGATGGACGTTTCAGGGACACTGAAGCTTTCTTT.

The chain has TRBV29-1 and TRBJ1-1, with a tentative D call TRBD1 (6 bases). Deletions cut 6 bases from V and 7 bases from J, with 21 bases between. The V gene's germline CDR1 is SQVTM and CDR2 ANQGSEA. The CDR3 is 14 amino acids. The CDR3 bases are TGCAGCGTAGCCCCTCTTGGGGGCGTTTTTGAAGCTTTCTTT. Encoded protein: CSVAPLGGVFEAFF.

In its sample, this clone was seen once. The V gene is TRBV28, the J gene TRBJ1-1; D is perhaps TRBD1 (5 bases). This CDR3 has 14 residues. Germline lookup yields CDR1 MDHEN and CDR2 SYDVKM. V was pared by 5 bases and J by 7 bases, with 17 bases between. The CDR3 DNA sequence: TGTGCCAGCAGTCCAGCTGGGGACGGATTTGAAGCTTTCTTT. The encoded protein is CASSPAGDGFEAFF.

The DNA for the CDR3 is TGTGCCAGCGGTACTAGCTACACAGATACGCAGTATTTT. Amino acid sequence: CASGTSYTDTQYF. V usage is TRBV7-9 and J usage is TRBJ2-3, with D perhaps matching TRBD2 (6 bases). Germline V lookup: CDR1 SEHNR, CDR2 FQNEAQ (reference sequence). The V end lost 8 bases, the J end lost 2 bases, and 11 bases lay between the germline ends. CDR3 length equals 13 residues.

This clone is a singleton in its sample. The J gene is TRBJ1-5, the V gene TRBV7-2; D not resolved. The V end was cut by 5 bases, the J end by 2 bases, with 16 bases between. The CDR3 is 16 residues long. Looked up from germline, CDR1 is SGHTA and CDR2 is FQGNSA. The CDR3 region has the DNA TGTGCCAGCAGCAGGTCCGAGGGTAGACGCAATCAGCCCCAGCATTTT. Protein: CASSRSEGRRNQPQHF.

The V and J genes are TRBV27 and TRBJ1-5, with D possibly matching TRBD1 (5 bases). Trimming removed 5 bases at V and 0 bases at J, with 14 bases between. The germline gives CDR1 MNHEY, CDR2 SMNVEV (reference sequence). The length of the CDR3 is 16 residues. The CDR3 here is CASSPSAGYSNQPQHF. The CDR3 nucleotides are TGTGCCAGCAGTCCCTCCGCAGGGTATAGCAATCAGCCCCAGCATTTT.

This chain joins TRBV28 and TRBJ2-1, with TRBD2 identical over 7 bases. Trimming cost V 11 bases and J 4 bases; bases outside gene matches: 26. Germline CDR1 is MDHEN and CDR2 is SYDVKM. The CDR3 consists of 19 residues. The CDR3 nucleotides read TGTGCCGCGTGCGGCACGCTATCTAGCGGTCCATTGGGGTACAATGAGCAGTTCTTC. This codes for CAACGTLSSGPLGYNEQFF.

This chain uses TRBV30 with TRBJ1-5; D might be TRBD1 (5 bases). Germline V lookup: CDR1 GTSNPN, CDR2 SVGIG (reference sequence). The V gene lost 6 bases and the J gene lost 0 bases, with 12 bases spanning the gap. The CDR3 spans 14 residues. This chain's CDR3 is CACTEDISNQPQHF. DNA of the CDR3: TGTGCCTGCACCGAGGACATTAGCAATCAGCCCCAGCATTTT.